The next 22 T cell receptor beta chains were all read from a single sample in a study of Graves' ophthalmopathy and Graves' hyperthyroidism. From RNA, the CDR3 regions of TCR beta chains were amplified and sequenced. The first-round RT-PCR employed HTBI primers together with the Qiagen OneStep RT-PCR kit. A multiplex PCR was then performed as the second round. Each CDR3 protein gets one entry after TCRdb re-called the multiplex PCR reads with MiXCR. This table holds about 240,000 distinct CDR3 sequences, 45% found once. Material for sequencing was peripheral blood. These receptors were taken from an adult man with Graves' ophthalmopathy.

The gene calls are TRBV20-1 and TRBJ2-7; 9 bases are a match to TRBD1. CDR3 length equals 18 residues. Germline CDR1 and CDR2: DFQATT and SNEGSKA (reference sequence). After removal of 4 bases from V and 2 bases from J, the junction contained 18 bases not matched to a gene. The CDR3 spells CSATPDVLQGASAYEQYF. In DNA, the CDR3 is TGCAGTGCTACCCCAGACGTTTTACAGGGGGCCTCAGCCTACGAGCAGTACTTC.

The chain recombines TRBV2 with TRBJ2-2; 13 positions match TRBD2. The CDR3 loop spans 17 amino acids. The germline CDR1 and CDR2 sequences are SNHLY and FYNNEI. V lost 7 bases and J lost 7; bases outside the gene matches: 12. The CDR3 DNA is TGTGCCAGCATTGGGAGCGGGACTAGCGGGGCTAGCGGGGAGCTGTTTTTT. Translating it yields CASIGSGTSGASGELFF.

The rearrangement joins TRBV2 to TRBJ1-1; no firm D call. The CDR3 sequence is 14 residues long. Germline V gene sequence: CDR1 SNHLY, CDR2 FYNNEI. V lost 5 bases, J lost 6 bases, and 16 bases lay in between. CDR3 sequence: CASSFPMGSPEAFF. CDR3 nucleotides: TGTGCCAGCAGTTTTCCAATGGGGTCACCTGAAGCTTTCTTT.

V gene TRBV7-2 combines with J gene TRBJ2-7; D is uncertain. Germline lookup yields CDR1 SGHTA and CDR2 FQGNSA. This CDR3 region has 14 residues. V shed 6 bases and J shed 4 bases, with 16 bases lying between them. The CDR3 region has the DNA TGTGCCAGCAGTCTCTCCCCCCTGGGGTACGAGCAGTACTTC. As protein: CASSLSPLGYEQYF.

The J gene is TRBJ2-7, the V gene TRBV7-2; TRBD1 agrees at 10 bases. The CDR3 extends over 15 amino acids. Germline V gives CDR1 SGHTA, CDR2 FQGNSA. The V segment lost 1 base and the J segment 6 bases; nucleotides outside the gene matches: 6. CDR3 sequence (DNA): TGTGCCAGCAGCTTAGACGCCGGGACAGGGGTCGAGCAGTACTTC. This sequence encodes CASSLDAGTGVEQYF.

The chain is built from TRBV7-2 and TRBJ2-7, with D perhaps assigned TRBD1 or TRBD2 (5 bases each). The CDR3 runs to 13 residues. V lost 5 bases to trimming and J lost 0 bases, with 8 bases between them. Per germline, CDR1 SGHTA and CDR2 FQGNSA. The CDR3 nucleotides read TGTGCCAGCAGCCGGGGACGCTCCTACGAGCAGTACTTC. Translation gives CASSRGRSYEQYF.

The table lists this clonotype with a few counts. This chain links TRBV10-2 with TRBJ2-5; no clear D. The CDR3 spans 16 residues. Trimming removed 2 bases at V and 2 bases at J, with 15 bases between. Looked up from germline, CDR1 is WSHSY and CDR2 is SAAADI. The CDR3 loop is CASSEPSDKTQETQYF. The CDR3 DNA reads TGCGCCAGCAGTGAGCCATCGGATAAGACTCAAGAGACCCAGTACTTC.

This clonotype was detected only a few times. One junction end disagrees with the germline gene, perhaps due to a read error. CDR3 region: CASSEAGLGNQPQHF. CDR3 sequence (DNA): TGTGCCAGCAGTGAGGCAGGGCTTGGCAATCAGCCCCAGCATTTT. This rearrangement joins TRBV10-3 to TRBJ1-5; D perhaps matches TRBD1 (5 bases). The length of the CDR3 is 15 residues. The germline CDR1 and CDR2 sequences are ENHRY and SYGVKD.

V and J are TRBV29-1 and TRBJ1-2; D is uncertain. This CDR3 comprises 10 residues. The germline V and J ends were trimmed by 7 bases and 4 bases, with 7 bases remaining between them. Looked up from germline, CDR1 is SQVTM and CDR2 is ANQGSEA. CDR3 DNA: TGCAGCGCCGATGCCTATGGCTACACCTTC. Amino acids: CSADAYGYTF.

The chain is built from TRBV7-2 and TRBJ2-2; D is perhaps TRBD2 (5 bases). Trimming removed 7 bases at V and 2 bases at J, with 11 bases between. Germline V CDR1 and CDR2: SGHTA, FQGNSA. The CDR3 sequence is 14 residues long. The CDR3: CASKRLYNTGELFF. The CDR3 DNA is TGTGCCAGCAAACGACTATATAACACCGGGGAGCTGTTTTTT.

This clonotype occurred a few times. CDR3 in amino acids: CASVGQVQETQYF. The CDR3 nucleotides read TGTGCCAGCGTCGGACAGGTACAAGAGACCCAGTACTTC. This sequence joins TRBV2 and TRBJ2-5; 7 nucleotides match TRBD1. V shed 8 bases and J 2 bases; nucleotides not matched to a gene: 5. This CDR3 region has 13 residues. CDR1 SNHLY and CDR2 FYNNEI come from the germline V gene.

The chain links TRBV2 to TRBJ1-5, with 11 bases identical to TRBD1. Losses at the gene ends were 6 bases for V and 4 bases for J; bases not matched to a gene: 5. The CDR3 has 15 residues. CDR1 and CDR2 (germline): SNHLY, FYNNEI. The CDR3 region has the DNA TGTGCCAGCAGCCCCCGGGACAGGGGGAATCAGCCCCAGCATTTT. Translating gives CASSPRDRGNQPQHF.

With respect to this clonotype: A read error is possible here, since a much larger clone lies one base away. This chain uses TRBV10-3 with TRBJ2-2, with no clear D. This CDR3 region has 12 residues. CDR1 and CDR2 from the germline V gene are ENHRY and SYGVKD. Trimming pared 10 bases from V and 5 bases from J, leaving 11 bases between. The CDR3 sequence: CATLEETGELFF. The DNA for the CDR3 is TGTGCCACCCTCGAGGAAACCGGGGAGCTGTTTTTT.

In its sample, this clonotype was seen a few times. The V and J genes are TRBV10-2 and TRBJ2-7; the D gene is possibly TRBD1 (6 bases). V was trimmed by 4 bases and J by 5 bases, leaving 12 bases between them. Germline V CDR1 and CDR2: WSHSY, SAAADI. The CDR3 totals 13 residues. In DNA form, the CDR3 reads TGCGCCAGCAGTGGTACAGGGAGTAACGAGCAGTACTTC. Its translation: CASSGTGSNEQYF.

A note on this clonotype: Germline is not matched at one junction end, which may reflect a read error. The chain combines TRBV9 with TRBJ2-7; the match to TRBD1 covers 7 bases. In germline, CDR1 is SGDLS, CDR2 YYNGEE. The CDR3 is 14 amino acids. CDR3 protein: CASSPRTGHNEKYF. The CDR3 DNA reads TGTGCCAGCAGCCCCCGGACAGGTCACAACGAGAAGTACTTC.

The chain combines TRBV10-3 with TRBJ2-7; 7 bases fit TRBD1. This CDR3 comprises 14 residues. J gave up 0 bases and V 6 bases, and 5 bases lay outside the gene matches. Germline-derived CDR1 and CDR2 are ENHRY and SYGVKD. The CDR3 nucleotides read TGTGCCATCAGCCGACAGGGAAGCTCCTACGAGCAGTACTTC. Amino acid sequence: CAISRQGSSYEQYF.

This chain joins TRBV9 and TRBJ2-7, with D perhaps being TRBD1 or TRBD2 (5 bases each). The germline CDR1 and CDR2 sequences are SGDLS and YYNGEE. This CDR3 is 19 amino acids long. V lost 4 bases and J 2 bases, leaving 28 bases between the germline ends. DNA of the CDR3: TGTGCCAGCAGCTTATGGGGCCTAAATCGCCCGGGACGGACCTACGAGCAGTACTTC. This gives the protein CASSLWGLNRPGRTYEQYF.

This clonotype was found many times. CDR3 nucleotides: TGTGCCAGCAGTCCACCGATCTCGTCAGTGCAGTACTTC. This sequence encodes CASSPPISSVQYF. The chain links TRBV25-1 to TRBJ2-7; no definite D call. The CDR3 has 13 residues. Germline V gene data show CDR1 as MGHDK and CDR2 as SYGVNS. Between the trimmed V and J ends, which lost 5 bases and 9 bases, there was a span of 17 bases.

V gene TRBV14 combines with J gene TRBJ2-7; D might be TRBD2 (5 bases). The CDR3 has 16 residues. Per germline, CDR1 SGHDN and CDR2 FVKESK. V lost 0 bases and J 9 bases, leaving 21 bases between the germline ends. The CDR3 protein is CASSQENRTQVKGQYF. The CDR3 bases are TGTGCCAGCAGCCAAGAGAACCGGACTCAGGTTAAGGGGCAGTACTTC.

This chain joins TRBV10-3 and TRBJ1-5; no definite D call. This CDR3 region has 13 residues. The V and J ends lost 4 bases and 4 bases respectively, with 8 bases between them. Germline CDR1 ENHRY, CDR2 SYGVKD. CDR3 coding DNA: TGTGCCATCAGTGTGGGAAGAAATCAGCCCCAGCATTTT. Protein sequence: CAISVGRNQPQHF.

J is TRBJ1-2 and V is TRBV5-6, with D maybe TRBD1 (6 bases). Trimming removed 6 bases at V and 2 bases at J, with 14 bases between. The CDR3 is 14 residues long. Germline CDR1 SGHDT, CDR2 YYEEEE. The CDR3 here is CASTWTERNYGYTF. The CDR3 coding sequence is TGTGCCAGCACCTGGACAGAGAGAAACTATGGCTACACCTTC.

The DNA of the CDR3 is TGTGCCAGCAGCTTGGGAAACAGGGGAGGGAACACCGGGGAGCTGTTTTTT. Its protein product is CASSLGNRGGNTGELFF. The V call is TRBV7-6, the J call TRBJ2-2, with a possible D match to TRBD1 (7 bases). This CDR3 has 17 residues. Germline CDR1 and CDR2: SGHVS and FNYEAQ. Deletions cut 3 bases from V and 1 base from J, with 15 bases between.